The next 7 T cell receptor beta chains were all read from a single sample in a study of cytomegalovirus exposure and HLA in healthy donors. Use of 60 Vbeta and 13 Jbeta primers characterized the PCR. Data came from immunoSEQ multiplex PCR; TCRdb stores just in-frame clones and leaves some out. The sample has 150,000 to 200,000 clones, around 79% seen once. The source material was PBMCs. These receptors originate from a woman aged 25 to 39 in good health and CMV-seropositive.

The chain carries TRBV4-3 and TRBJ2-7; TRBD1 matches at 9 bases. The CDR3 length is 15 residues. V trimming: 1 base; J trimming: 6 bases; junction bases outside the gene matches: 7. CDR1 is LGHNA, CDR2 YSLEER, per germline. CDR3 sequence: CASSQAGTGNFEQYF. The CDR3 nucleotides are TGCGCCAGCAGCCAAGCAGGGACAGGGAACTTCGAGCAGTACTTC.

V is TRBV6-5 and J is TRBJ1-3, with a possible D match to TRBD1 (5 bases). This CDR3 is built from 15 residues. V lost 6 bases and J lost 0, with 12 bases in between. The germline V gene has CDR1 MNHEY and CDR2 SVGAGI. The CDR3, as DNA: TGTGCCAGCAGCCCCGGGACTGCCTCTGGAAACACCATATATTTT. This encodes CASSPGTASGNTIYF.

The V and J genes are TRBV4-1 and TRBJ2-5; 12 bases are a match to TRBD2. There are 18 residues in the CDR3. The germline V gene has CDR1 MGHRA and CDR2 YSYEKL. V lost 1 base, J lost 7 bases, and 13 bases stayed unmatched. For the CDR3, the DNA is TGCGCCAGCAGCCAAGCGCGCGTCACTAGCGGGGGGTCGCGGACCCAGTACTTC. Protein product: CASSQARVTSGGSRTQYF.

As DNA, the CDR3 is TGTGCCAGCAGCCTGGGACTCCCTCCCACAGATACGCAGTATTTT. It specifies CASSLGLPPTDTQYF. The chain couples TRBV6-5 to TRBJ2-3; weak D call: TRBD2 (6 bases). The CDR3 spans 15 residues. The V gene's germline CDR1 is MNHEY and CDR2 SVGAGI. V lost 6 bases and J lost 2, with 15 bases in between.

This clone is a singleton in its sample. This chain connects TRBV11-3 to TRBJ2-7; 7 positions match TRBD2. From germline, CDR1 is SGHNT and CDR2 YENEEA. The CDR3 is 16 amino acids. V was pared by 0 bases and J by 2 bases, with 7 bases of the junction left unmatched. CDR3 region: CASSLDRGESPYEQYF. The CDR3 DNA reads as TGTGCCAGCAGCTTAGATCGGGGGGAGTCTCCCTACGAGCAGTACTTC.

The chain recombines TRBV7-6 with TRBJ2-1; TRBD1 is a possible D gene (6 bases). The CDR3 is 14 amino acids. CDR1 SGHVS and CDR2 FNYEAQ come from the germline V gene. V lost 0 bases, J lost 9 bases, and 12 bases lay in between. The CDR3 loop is CASSLAPLQGEQFF. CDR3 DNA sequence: TGTGCCAGCAGCTTAGCCCCACTACAGGGTGAGCAGTTCTTC.

DNA of the CDR3: TGTGCCAGCAGAAAAAACAGGGGGTCGGGTGAAAAACTGTTTTTT. This codes for CASRKNRGSGEKLFF. The gene calls are TRBV5-6 and TRBJ1-4; 8 bases line up with TRBD1. The CDR3 covers 15 residues. The junction had 10 bases not matched to a gene; V was cut back by 5 bases and J by 7 bases. CDR1 and CDR2 (germline): SGHDT, YYEEEE.